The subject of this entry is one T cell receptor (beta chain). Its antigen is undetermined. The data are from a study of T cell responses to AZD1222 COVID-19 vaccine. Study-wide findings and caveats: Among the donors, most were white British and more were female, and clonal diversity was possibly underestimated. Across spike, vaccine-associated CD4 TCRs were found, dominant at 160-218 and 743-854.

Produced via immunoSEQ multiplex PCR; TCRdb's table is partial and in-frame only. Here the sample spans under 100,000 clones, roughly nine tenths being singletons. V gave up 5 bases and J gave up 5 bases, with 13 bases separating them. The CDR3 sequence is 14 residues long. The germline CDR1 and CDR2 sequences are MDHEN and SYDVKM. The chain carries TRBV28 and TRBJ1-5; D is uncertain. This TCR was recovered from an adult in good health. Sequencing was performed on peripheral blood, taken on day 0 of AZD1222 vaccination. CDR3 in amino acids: CASSPRLEDQPQHF. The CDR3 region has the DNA TGTGCCAGCAGTCCCCGACTAGAGGATCAGCCCCAGCATTTT.